The next 4 T cell receptor beta chains were all read from a single sample in a study of T cell responses to AZD1222 COVID-19 vaccine. Libraries were prepared by immunoSEQ multiplex PCR; TCRdb keeps only in-frame clonotypes and omits some of them. Of more than 150,000 clones listed, around 92% were seen once; the top ten hold around 9.3%. Sequencing used peripheral blood, obtained on day 0 of AZD1222 vaccination. All receptors derive from an adult in good health.

CDR3 in amino acids: CASSLEAGGPYNEQFF. The CDR3 coding sequence is TGCGCCAGCAGCTTGGAGGCAGGGGGACCGTACAATGAGCAGTTCTTC. V gene TRBV5-1 combines with J gene TRBJ2-1; 7 bases align to TRBD1. V was pared by 0 bases and J by 4 bases, with 7 bases of the junction left unmatched. The CDR3 loop spans 16 amino acids. The germline V gene has CDR1 SGHRS and CDR2 YFSETQ.

J is TRBJ1-2 and V is TRBV7-2; possible D gene TRBD1, 5 bases. This CDR3 comprises 13 residues. Per germline, CDR1 SGHTA and CDR2 FQGNSA. V was cut by 3 bases and J by 8 bases, with 13 bases left in between. CDR3 coding DNA: TGTGCCAGCAGCTTTAAAGGGGTAGGGGGCTACACCTTC. It specifies CASSFKGVGGYTF.

The chain joins TRBV7-2 to TRBJ2-2; perhaps TRBD1 as D (5 bases). CDR1 is SGHTA and CDR2 is FQGNSA in the germline V gene. Trimming took 6 bases from V and 6 from J, leaving 17 bases between them. The CDR3 covers 15 residues. In nucleotides, the CDR3 is TGTGCCAGCAGGTCTCGCAGGGAATTGGCCGGGGAGCTGTTTTTT. It codes for CASRSRRELAGELFF.

The CDR3: CASSQASSSYEQYF. Written as DNA, the CDR3 is TGTGCCAGCAGCCAAGCGTCTAGCTCCTACGAGCAGTACTTC. The chain employs TRBV14 and TRBJ2-7; D remains ambiguous. Germline-derived CDR1 and CDR2 are SGHDN and FVKESK. V lost 1 base, J lost 0 bases, and 7 bases lay in between. The CDR3 totals 14 residues.